This TCR beta chain was captured in a study of blood T cell repertoires in COVID-19. V shed 3 bases, J shed 0 bases, and the junction held 10 bases outside the gene matches. Germline-derived CDR1 and CDR2 are SGHRS and YFSETQ. The CDR3 loop spans 18 amino acids. Profiling relied on immunoSEQ multiplex PCR, and the TCRdb table lists in-frame clones only, not all of them. The sample consists of under 150,000 clones, around four fifths of them appearing once. The specimen was peripheral blood. The chain combines TRBV5-1 with TRBJ2-2; 8 bases align to TRBD2. The clonotype was recovered from a human donor in a cohort sampled during active COVID-19. CDR3 residues: CASSSISGVATNTGELFF. For the CDR3, the DNA is TGCGCCAGCAGCTCAATTAGCGGGGTAGCCACGAACACCGGGGAGCTGTTTTTT.